The T cell receptor (beta chain) described here comes from a study of tissue T cells after allogeneic stem cell transplantation. The trim removed 3 bases at V and 4 bases at J, leaving 4 bases unmatched. The CDR3 spans 15 residues. The germline V gene has CDR1 KGHPV and CDR2 FQNQEV (reference sequence). Turning to this clone: Its antigen remains unidentified. Germline and genes: mouse. The CDR3 end falls 1 residue outside the read, so it is completed with the germline J gene.

General study results and limits: Only a limited share of tissue TCRs appeared in blood or spleen. Within patients, tissue anatomy strongly shaped TCR repertoire composition. Some tissue clones might be persisting host cells; their alloreactivity or antigen specificity was not determined.

The time point: mouse harvest day 14 after allogeneic transplant. Each mouse received 10^7 T-cell-depleted marrow cells plus 10^6 splenic CD5+ T cells by tail vein. Tissues came from B6→BALB/c major-mismatch GVHD mice at day 7 or 14. Measured with immunoSEQ multiplex PCR; TCRdb has only the in-frame clones, and not every one. The table lists a few thousand clones, 45% to 50% of them singletons. The specimen was gut tissue. V usage is TRBV26 and J usage is TRBJ2-5; the match to TRBD2 covers 10 bases. The TCR was taken from a female BALB/c mouse given C57BL/6 T cells with graft-versus-host disease after an allogeneic hematopoietic cell transplant. The DNA read from the CDR3 is TGTGCCAGCAGTCTTCCCGGGACTGGGGAAGACACCCAGTAC. This translates into CASSLPGTGEDTQY. The CDR3 as a whole reads CASSLPGTGEDTQYF.